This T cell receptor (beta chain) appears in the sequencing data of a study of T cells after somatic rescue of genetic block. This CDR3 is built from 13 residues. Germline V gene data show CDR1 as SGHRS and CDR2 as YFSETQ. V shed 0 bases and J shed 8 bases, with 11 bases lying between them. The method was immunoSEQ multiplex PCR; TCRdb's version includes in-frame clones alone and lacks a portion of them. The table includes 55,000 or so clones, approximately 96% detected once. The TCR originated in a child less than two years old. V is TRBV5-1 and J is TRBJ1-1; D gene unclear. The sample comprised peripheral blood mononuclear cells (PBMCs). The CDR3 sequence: CASSLGVRVEAFF. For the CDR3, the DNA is TGCGCCAGCAGCTTGGGCGTTCGCGTGGAAGCTTTCTTT.